Sequencing of this T cell receptor beta chain was carried out in a study of blood T cell repertoires in COVID-19 (dated by TCRdb to 2019 to 2021). About the full investigation: Samples covering the acute and convalescent phases of COVID-19 were provided by collaborators in the United States, Italy and Spain. The material from the prospective study consisted of cDNA or gDNA derived from T cells, B-cell-depleted T cells, or PBMCs. The dataset comprised deeply sampled blood TCRbeta repertoires from subjects exposed to, actively infected with, or recovered from COVID-19. A freely available public database, intended as a resource for researchers studying the immune response to SARS-CoV-2, is where the repertoires were released. The samples were drawn from the first 160 participants of the ongoing ImmuneRACE study and from over a thousand subjects provided by 6 global collaborators. The sample metadata nearly always contained a de-identified subject ID, COVID-19 status, age in years and sex. Where available, HLA class I and class II types were obtained from metadata supplied by the sample provider rather than from assay-based typing.

The investigation overall reported the following: How much clinical and demographic metadata was included differed by source and by participant, and the metadata was provided uncurated.

In its sample, this clone was seen once. Its specific antigen is unknown. Base qualities are not recorded, but no much larger clone differs from it by a single base. The immunoSEQ Assay, a bias-controlled multiplex PCR, was used to amplify TCRbeta CDR3 regions from genomic DNA. As for the authors' bioinformatics: The number of nucleated cells in each sample was estimated by amplification of reference gene primers within the assay. Sequence reads were collapsed and filtered to measure the absolute abundance of every unique TCRbeta CDR3 rearrangement. Productive Simpson clonality was computed per sample as the square root of Simpson's diversity index over productive rearrangements. TCRdb holds this immuneACCESS table with in-frame rearrangements only. Some clones are missing; in checked studies, unresolved V genes explain under half, and the rest has no known cause. The DNA gave D and trimming, while V, J and clone size come from that table. The sample contains approximately 85,000 clones, approximately 80% of them found a single time. 10% to 15% of the sample is in the top ten clones.

The collaborating institutions used their own protocols to collect whole blood in K2EDTA tubes. For TCRbeta analysis, collaborators shipped samples as frozen whole blood, isolated PBMCs, or DNA extracted from either of those sample types. The TCR was taken from a human donor in a cohort sampled during active COVID-19. The sample taken for sequencing was peripheral blood.

The CDR3 region has the sequence CASSLAGSGGQETQYF. The nucleotide sequence is given as TGCGCCAGCAGCTTGGCCGGGTCGGGGGGGCAAGAGACCCAGTACTTC. The rearrangement joined TRBV5-1 to TRBJ2-5; 8 junctional bases match TRBD2. Inclusive of the bounding cysteine and phenylalanine, the CDR3 is 16 residues long. Only CDR3 DNA remains: 48 bases, in frame from the first base. Trimming accounts for 0 bases at V and 2 bases at J, while the number of junction bases matched to no gene is 6. The germline V gene yields SGHRS for CDR1 and YFSETQ for CDR2.